This TCR beta chain was found in a study of T cell responses to AZD1222 COVID-19 vaccine (dated by TCRdb to the early 2020s). About the study as a whole: TCR sequencing was performed for about 250 trial participants, of whom about 200 were given two doses of AZD1222 and approximately 26 were given two doses of MenACWY control vaccine. Trial participants were enrolled into age subgroups of 18-55, 56-69 and 70-plus years, which contained 148, 28 and 57 TCR-sequenced participants, respectively.

Via the germline V gene, CDR1 is SGDLS and CDR2 YYNGEE. V gives up 0 bases and J gives up 2 bases, and the segment between their germline ends measures 9 bases. Including cysteine and phenylalanine, the CDR3 has 14 amino acids. The retained sequence is limited to the CDR3, 42 bases, with the frame set at the first base. Overall results and qualifications from the work: Conclusions about previously exposed vaccinees are limited, since just five to seven AZD1222 recipients were seropositive for SARS-CoV-2 at baseline. Because no day 14 peak-response samples were available, the repertoires could be characterized only after the peak T cell response. The vaccine-associated CD4 TCRs covered the entire spike protein, and the dominant responses fell in regions 160-218 and 743-854. A significant rise in spike-specific TCR breadth and depth was observed after two AZD1222 doses relative to day 0 and relative to MenACWY recipients. Reportedly, almost half of the unique spike-specific TCRs recognized epitopes lying outside the regions that are mutated in the B.1.351 and B.1.1.7 variants. Participants were mostly white British, with more females than males. The authors suggested clonal diversity may have been underestimated. In the small 56-69-year group, the increase in depth fell short of significance, most likely because of low power.

The time point label of this sample denotes: about 28 days (+/-7) after the second vaccine dose. In the paper's terms, the treatment or condition label means: meningococcal conjugate vaccine given as trial control. Samples from vaccinated people were obtained from the UK trials COV001 and COV002, which included a single-blind randomized controlled phase 2/3 trial of AZD1222 (ChAdOx1 nCoV-19) in healthy adults. For TCRbeta chain sequencing, PBMC samples from trial participants were taken at day 0 and at day 28 after the second dose. The CDR3 regions of human TCRbeta chains were analyzed by immunosequencing. In the original analysis: Repertoire TCRs were checked for matches against a reference library of SARS-CoV-2-specific TCRs that had been generated using the MIRA antigen-specificity platform. Breadth was defined as the fraction of unique TCRs that were SARS-CoV-2-associated, and depth was defined as the fraction of total T cells that were SARS-CoV-2-associated. Using the MIRA data, each spike-specific TCR was assigned both to the spike region to which the TCR was reactive and to a CD4 or CD8 class. Log10-transformed breadth and depth values were compared by one-way ANOVA with Sidak's multiple comparisons tests. This is the immuneACCESS table as TCRdb keeps it, with only in-frame sequences that have V and J called. A part of the clones is gone; compared with another copy, unresolved V genes explain less than half, and the rest is unexplained. The V and J calls and clone size come from that table; D and trimming were worked out from the DNA. This sample has approximately 130,000 clones in its table, and approximately 85% of those were observed once. 7.9% of the sample goes to the ten largest clones.

In the case of this clone: Its target antigen remains unknown. Per-base qualities were not stored, and no clone one base away is much larger.

This sequence originates from an adult who received the MenACWY meningococcal vaccine as a control. The specimen was peripheral blood, collected 28 days after the second dose of the MenACWY control vaccine. Rearrangement joined TRBV9 to TRBJ2-7, with TRBD1 tentatively as D gene (5 bases match). For the CDR3, the sequence is CASSVGTGPYEQYF. Read as DNA, the sequence is TGTGCCAGCAGCGTAGGTACAGGACCCTACGAGCAGTACTTC.